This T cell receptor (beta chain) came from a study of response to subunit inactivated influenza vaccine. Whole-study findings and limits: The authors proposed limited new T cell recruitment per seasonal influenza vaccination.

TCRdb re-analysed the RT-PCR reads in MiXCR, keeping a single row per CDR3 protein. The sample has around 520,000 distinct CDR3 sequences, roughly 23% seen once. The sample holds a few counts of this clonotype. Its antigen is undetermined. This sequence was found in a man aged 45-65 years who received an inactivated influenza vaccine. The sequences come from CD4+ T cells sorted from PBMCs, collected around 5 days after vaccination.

The CDR3 sequence: CAISETEGGYTF. The CDR3 coding sequence is TGTGCCATCAGTGAGACAGAAGGTGGCTACACCTTC. This chain links TRBV10-3 with TRBJ1-2; D remains unclear. Germline CDR1 reads ENHRY; CDR2 reads SYGVKD. This CDR3 contains 12 residues. Trimming stripped 2 bases from V and 7 bases from J, with 8 bases between.